This TCR beta chain stems from a study of cytomegalovirus exposure and HLA in healthy donors. The study ran its PCR with 60 Vbeta and 13 Jbeta primers. Data came from immunoSEQ multiplex PCR; TCRdb stores just in-frame clones and leaves some out. The data show around 200,000 clones, roughly 84% seen once. This CDR3 spans 13 amino acids. Between the trimmed V and J ends, which lost 1 base and 1 base, there was a span of 5 bases. Germline CDR1 and CDR2: MNHNS and SASEGT. This TCR came from a girl aged 2 to 10 in good health and CMV-seropositive. This chain joins TRBV6-1 and TRBJ2-7; possible D gene TRBD1, 5 bases. Sequences were obtained from PBMCs. CDR3 loop: CASSEGTSYEQYF. The CDR3 DNA is TGTGCCAGCAGTGAAGGGACATCCTACGAGCAGTACTTC.